These T cell receptor beta chains were read from a single sample in a study of blood T cell repertoires in COVID-19. Profiling relied on immunoSEQ multiplex PCR, and the TCRdb table lists in-frame clones only, not all of them. The data contain about 230,000 clones, roughly 84% of them singletons. The specimen was peripheral blood. The receptor set was obtained from a man aged 35 to 55 who had recovered from COVID-19. Each CDR3 is given with its conserved first and last residue. A D gene is named only where the DNA matches it firmly. Expanded clones are given a class, and other clones once, few, many or no size at all.

d_call	j_call	v_call	clone_size	cdr3_aa	cdr3_nt
-	TRBJ2-1	TRBV9	-	CASSKSGGSSYNEQFF	TGTGCCAGCAGCAAGTCGGGGGGCAGCTCCTACAATGAGCAGTTCTTC
-	TRBJ1-1	TRBV7-2	once	CASSLHLLGVEAFF	TGTGCCAGCAGCTTACACTTGTTAGGGGTGGAAGCTTTCTTT
-	TRBJ1-1	TRBV11-3	-	CASSLVTGDTEAFF	TGTGCCAGCAGCTTAGTGACGGGGGACACTGAAGCTTTCTTT
-	TRBJ1-6	TRBV19	-	CASKRVSAENSPLHF	TGTGCCAGTAAGCGTGTCTCGGCCGAGAATTCACCCCTCCACTTT
TRBD1	TRBJ2-1	TRBV5-6	-	CASSFKDRGYNEQFF	TGTGCCAGCAGCTTCAAGGACAGGGGCTACAATGAGCAGTTCTTC
-	TRBJ1-4	TRBV15	-	CATSRDWSLNNEKLFF	TGTGCCACCAGCAGAGATTGGTCACTTAATAATGAAAAACTGTTTTTT
-	TRBJ2-5	TRBV27	-	CASSLYQGVVGTQYF	TGTGCCAGCAGTTTATACCAGGGTGTCGTTGGGACCCAGTACTTC
TRBD2	TRBJ2-1	TRBV9	-	CASSVSGTPYIEQFF	TGTGCCAGCAGCGTGAGCGGGACTCCCTACATTGAGCAGTTCTTC
-	TRBJ2-3	TRBV12-3/TRBV12-4	-	CASGQSRADTQYF	TGTGCCAGCGGACAGTCACGCGCAGATACGCAGTATTTT
-	TRBJ1-1	TRBV7-9	-	CASSFGDTEAFF	TGTGCCAGCAGCTTCGGGGACACTGAAGCTTTCTTT
-	TRBJ1-1	TRBV4-1	-	CASSQAGVGNTEAFF	TGCGCCAGCAGCCAAGCAGGGGTAGGGAACACTGAAGCTTTCTTT
TRBD1	TRBJ2-5	TRBV11-3	-	CASSLGTGQGQETQYF	TGTGCCAGCAGCTTGGGTACGGGACAGGGCCAAGAGACCCAGTACTTC
-	TRBJ2-7	TRBV21-1	-	CASKTLTGRRNEQYF	TGTGCCAGCAAAACTTTGACAGGGAGGAGGAACGAGCAGTACTTC
-	TRBJ1-1	TRBV5-1	-	CASNRQVGATEAFF	TGCGCCAGCAACCGACAGGTTGGAGCCACTGAAGCTTTCTTT
TRBD1	TRBJ1-4	TRBV7-9	-	CASSSSRTGWRTNEKLFF	TGTGCCAGCAGCTCTTCCCGGACAGGGTGGCGGACTAATGAAAAACTGTTTTTT
TRBD1	TRBJ1-1	TRBV7-2	once	CASRGDRRFAEAFF	TGTGCCAGCAGAGGGGACAGACGGTTCGCTGAAGCTTTCTTT
-	TRBJ2-7	TRBV10-1	-	CASSAGTLSAYEQYF	TGCGCCAGCAGTGCCGGGACTCTTAGCGCCTACGAGCAGTACTTC
TRBD1	TRBJ1-1	TRBV19	-	CASSIHLSGGTAEAFF	TGTGCCAGTAGTATCCACCTCTCAGGGGGCACCGCTGAAGCTTTCTTT
TRBD2	TRBJ2-7	TRBV7-2	-	CASSLRGSGRYEQYF	TGTGCCAGCAGCTTACGCGGGAGTGGTCGGTACGAGCAGTACTTC
-	TRBJ1-2	TRBV5-6	-	CASSLDPNGYGYTF	TGTGCCAGCAGCCTAGACCCGAATGGCTATGGCTACACCTTC
-	TRBJ1-1	TRBV27	-	CASSLGQTNTEAFF	TGTGCCAGCAGTTTAGGACAGACGAACACTGAAGCTTTCTTT
-	TRBJ1-2	TRBV7-2	-	CASSSRGYYGYTF	TGTGCCAGCAGCTCGAGGGGGTACTATGGCTACACCTTC
-	TRBJ2-5	TRBV19	-	CASSAMTSIETQYF	TGTGCCAGTAGTGCCATGACTAGTATTGAGACCCAGTACTTC
-	TRBJ2-1	TRBV6-5	-	CASGRISYNEQFF	TGTGCCAGCGGGAGAATCTCCTACAATGAGCAGTTCTTC
TRBD1	TRBJ1-2	TRBV5-1	-	CASSPNARDRIYGYTF	TGCGCCAGCAGCCCCAACGCCCGGGACAGAATCTATGGCTACACCTTC
TRBD2	TRBJ2-7	TRBV2	-	CASSEGVAGGSYEQYF	TGTGCCAGCAGTGAAGGGGTGGCGGGGGGCTCCTACGAGCAGTACTTC
-	TRBJ2-7	TRBV2	-	CASSEGGGHPYEQYF	TGTGCCAGCAGTGAGGGAGGGGGACATCCCTACGAGCAGTACTTC
-	TRBJ1-2	TRBV25-1	few	CASSENTRRLDGYTF	TGTGCCAGCAGTGAGAATACACGGCGCCTAGATGGCTACACCTTC
TRBD1	TRBJ2-1	TRBV6-2/TRBV6-3	-	CASSWDRVGEQFF	TGTGCCAGCAGTTGGGACAGGGTCGGTGAGCAGTTCTTC
TRBD2	TRBJ2-5	TRBV29-1	-	CSVYPTSGQETQYF	TGCAGCGTTTACCCGACTAGCGGACAAGAGACCCAGTACTTC
-	TRBJ2-5	TRBV11-3	few	CASSLVTGGTQYF	TGTGCCAGCAGCTTAGTCACCGGGGGGACCCAGTACTTC